What follows describes a single TCR beta chain. There are 14 residues in the CDR3. The V end lost 10 bases, the J end lost 5 bases, and 18 bases lay between the germline ends. Looked up from germline, CDR1 is LNHDA and CDR2 is SQIVND (reference sequence). Per the study methods: Reference gene primer amplification gave estimated nucleated cell counts. Clones were read by immunoSEQ multiplex PCR, and TCRdb kept only the in-frame ones, dropping some. V, J and clone size are taken as reported in that table, and D and trimming were inferred from the DNA itself. The table includes under 500,000 clones, 85% to 90% detected once. The sample belongs to a study of blood T cell repertoires in COVID-19. At the level of the study: Both acute and convalescent COVID-19 samples were obtained from the United States, Italy and Spain. PBMCs, B-cell-depleted T cells, or T cells were the source of the cDNA or gDNA that made up the material.

The chain combines TRBV19 with TRBJ2-1; possible D gene TRBD2, 5 bases. The receptor was isolated from a woman in her 30s with acute or convalescent COVID-19. Sequencing used peripheral blood. In DNA, the CDR3 is TGTGCCACCAAATGGGCTGAGGAGGACAATGAGCAGTTCTTC. Translated: CATKWAEEDNEQFF.